This T cell receptor beta chain was captured in a study of T cell changes during pregnancy in multiple sclerosis. Trimming pared 1 base from V and 7 bases from J, leaving 7 bases between. The CDR3 contains 13 residues. In germline, CDR1 is SGHTA, CDR2 FQGTGA. Produced via immunoSEQ multiplex PCR; TCRdb's table is partial and in-frame only. The sample lists 34,000 or so clones, roughly nine tenths occurring once. This sequence was found in a female donor with multiple sclerosis, enrolled in a pregnancy study. This chain uses TRBV7-3 with TRBJ2-2; D remains unclear. The source material was CD8+ T cells from peripheral blood mononuclear cells, sampled before pregnancy. The CDR3 DNA sequence: TGTGCCAGCAGCTTAAGAGGAATCGGGGAGCTGTTTTTT. This encodes CASSLRGIGELFF.